This T cell receptor (beta chain) was captured by sequencing in a study of CD8+ T cells in alopecia areata. Stated treatment: oral pan-JAK inhibitor, 5-10 mg twice daily. Sorting from PBMCs produced CD4+ and CD8+ T cells. Note on this clone: Its matching antigen is unknown.

The CDR3 contains 18 residues. Once RNA had been extracted, it was reverse transcribed into cDNA to act as the sequencing template. TCRdb's copy holds only in-frame clones and misses some; the assay was immunoSEQ multiplex PCR. The sample lists about 120,000 clones; about 61% were seen once. Study-wide points: Normal skin's resident alphabeta T cells are also sequenced in scalp samples. The study found tofacitinib significantly decreased scalp clonality and expanded CD8+ clones among the top 100.

This specimen was CD8+ T cells sorted from blood, taken at week 4, from a patient treated with tofacitinib. The rearrangement links TRBV21-1 to TRBJ2-5; TRBD2 reflects the table's D call only, with no check against the DNA. TRBV21-1 is listed as a pseudogene. The sequence was collected from a human donor with alopecia areata. The DNA for the CDR3 is TGTGCCAGCAGCAAACCGGGACTAGCGGGGGGCAACCAAGAGACCCAGTACTTC. Its protein is CASSKPGLAGGNQETQYF.